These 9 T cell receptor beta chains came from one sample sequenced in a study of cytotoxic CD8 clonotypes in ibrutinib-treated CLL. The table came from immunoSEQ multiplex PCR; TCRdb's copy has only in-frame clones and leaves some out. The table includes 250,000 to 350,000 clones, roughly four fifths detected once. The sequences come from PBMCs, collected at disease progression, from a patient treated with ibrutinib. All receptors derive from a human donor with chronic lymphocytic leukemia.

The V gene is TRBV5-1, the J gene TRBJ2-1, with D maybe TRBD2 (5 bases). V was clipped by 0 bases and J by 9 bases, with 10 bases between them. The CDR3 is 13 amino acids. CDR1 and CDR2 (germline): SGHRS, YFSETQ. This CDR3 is CASSLGGYGEQFF. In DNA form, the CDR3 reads TGCGCCAGCAGCTTGGGAGGGTACGGTGAGCAGTTCTTC. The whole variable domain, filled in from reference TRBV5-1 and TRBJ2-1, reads KAGVTQTPRYLIKTRGQQVTLSCSPISGHRSVSWYQQTPGQGLQFLFEYFSETQRNKGNFPGRFSGRQFSNSRSEMNVSTLELGDSALYLCASSLGGYGEQFFGPGTRLTVL.

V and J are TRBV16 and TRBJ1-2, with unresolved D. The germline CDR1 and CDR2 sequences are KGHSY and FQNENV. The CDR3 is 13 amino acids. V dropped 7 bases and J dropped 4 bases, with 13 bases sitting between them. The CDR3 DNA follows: TGTGCCAGCACGAACGTGGCCAGCTATGGCTACACCTTC. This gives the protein CASTNVASYGYTF.

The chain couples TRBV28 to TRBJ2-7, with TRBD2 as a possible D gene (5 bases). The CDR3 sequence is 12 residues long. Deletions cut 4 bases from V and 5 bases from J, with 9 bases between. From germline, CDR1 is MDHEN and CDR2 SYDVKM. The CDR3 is CASSWRGHEQYF. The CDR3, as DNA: TGTGCCAGCAGTTGGCGCGGGCACGAGCAGTACTTC.

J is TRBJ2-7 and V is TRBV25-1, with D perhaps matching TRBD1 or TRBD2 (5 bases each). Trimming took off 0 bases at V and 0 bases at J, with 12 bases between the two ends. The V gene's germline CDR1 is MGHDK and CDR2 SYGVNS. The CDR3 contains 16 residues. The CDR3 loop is CASSEYEGLGSYEQYF. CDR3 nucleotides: TGTGCCAGCAGTGAATATGAGGGGCTTGGCTCCTACGAGCAGTACTTC.

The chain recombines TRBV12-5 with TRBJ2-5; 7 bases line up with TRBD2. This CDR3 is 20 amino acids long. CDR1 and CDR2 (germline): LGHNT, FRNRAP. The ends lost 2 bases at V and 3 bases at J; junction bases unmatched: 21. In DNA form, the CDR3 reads TGTGCTAGTGGTTTGCTCCACGGAATGGGGAGGGTATCGTCTGAAGAGACCCAGTACTTC. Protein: CASGLLHGMGRVSSEETQYF.

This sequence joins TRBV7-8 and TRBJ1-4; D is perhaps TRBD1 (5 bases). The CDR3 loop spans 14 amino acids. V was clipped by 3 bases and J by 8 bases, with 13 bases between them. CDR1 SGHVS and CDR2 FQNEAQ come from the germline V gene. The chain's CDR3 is CASSLNTGGEKLFF. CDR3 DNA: TGTGCCAGCAGCTTGAACACAGGAGGGGAAAAACTGTTTTTT.

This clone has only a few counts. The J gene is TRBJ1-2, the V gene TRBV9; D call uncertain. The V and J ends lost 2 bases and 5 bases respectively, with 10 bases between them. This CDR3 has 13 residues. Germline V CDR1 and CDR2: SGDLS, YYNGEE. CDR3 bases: TGTGCCAGCAGCGTGGCTCCGCTATATGGCTACACCTTC. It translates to CASSVAPLYGYTF.

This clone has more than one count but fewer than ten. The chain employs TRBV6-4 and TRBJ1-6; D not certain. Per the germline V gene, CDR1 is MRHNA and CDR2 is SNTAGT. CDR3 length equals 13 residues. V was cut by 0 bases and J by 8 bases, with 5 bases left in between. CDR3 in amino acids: CASSDSGDSPLHF. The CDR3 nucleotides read TGTGCCAGCAGTGACTCGGGAGATTCACCCCTCCACTTT.

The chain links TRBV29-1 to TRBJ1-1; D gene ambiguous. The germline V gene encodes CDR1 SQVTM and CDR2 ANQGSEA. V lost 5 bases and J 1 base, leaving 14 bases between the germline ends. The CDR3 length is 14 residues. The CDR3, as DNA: TGCAGCGTTCTCCTTAGGGCGGAGAACACTGAAGCTTTCTTT. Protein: CSVLLRAENTEAFF.